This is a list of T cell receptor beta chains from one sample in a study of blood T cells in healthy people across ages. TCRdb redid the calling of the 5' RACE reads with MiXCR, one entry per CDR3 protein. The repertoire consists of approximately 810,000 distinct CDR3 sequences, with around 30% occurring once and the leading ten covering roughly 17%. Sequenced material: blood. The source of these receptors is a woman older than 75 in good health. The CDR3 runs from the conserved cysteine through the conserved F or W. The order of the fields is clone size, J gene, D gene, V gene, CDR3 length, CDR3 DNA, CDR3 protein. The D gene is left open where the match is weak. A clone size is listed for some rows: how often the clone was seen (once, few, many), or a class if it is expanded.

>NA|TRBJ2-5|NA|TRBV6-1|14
TGTGCCAGCAGTGAACAACAGGGACAAGAGACCCAGTACTTC
CASSEQQGQETQYF
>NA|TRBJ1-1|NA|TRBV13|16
TGTGCCGGCAGCTCCCGAATCCGGGTTGAAAACACTGAAGCTTTCTTT
CAGSSRIRVENTEAFF
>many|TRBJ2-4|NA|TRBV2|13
TGTGCCAGCACCACGGGACAAACAAACATTCAGTACTTC
CASTTGQTNIQYF
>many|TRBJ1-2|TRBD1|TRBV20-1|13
TGCAGTGCTAGAGCGGGACAGGGGGGCGGCTACACCTTC
CSARAGQGGGYTF
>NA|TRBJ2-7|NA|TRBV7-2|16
TGTGCCAGCAGCTTAGCGCTGGCTACAGACCTCTACGAGCAGTACTTC
CASSLALATDLYEQYF
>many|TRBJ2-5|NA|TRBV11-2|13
TGTGCCAGCAGCCGGTGGGCGGGGGAGACCCAGTACTTC
CASSRWAGETQYF
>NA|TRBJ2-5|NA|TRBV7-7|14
TGTGCTAGCAGCTACACCGGGTCCCAAGAGACCCAGTACTTC
CASSYTGSQETQYF
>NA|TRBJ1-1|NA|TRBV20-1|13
TGCAGTGCAGCGGACAGTATGAACACTGAAGCTTTCTTT
CSAADSMNTEAFF
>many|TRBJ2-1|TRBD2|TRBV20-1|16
TGCAGTGCTAGAGAGGTCTCAGCGGGGGCCTACAATGAGCAGTTCTTC
CSAREVSAGAYNEQFF
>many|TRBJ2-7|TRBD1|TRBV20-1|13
TGCAGTGCAATCGGGACAGGGGCCTACGAGCAGTACTTC
CSAIGTGAYEQYF
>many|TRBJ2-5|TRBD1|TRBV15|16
TGTACCACCAGTAACCCTGACCGGGACAGGGAAGAGACCCAGTACTTC
CTTSNPDRDREETQYF
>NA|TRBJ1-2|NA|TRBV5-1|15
TGCGCCAGCAGCTTGGGGGGCGACAGCAACTATGGCTGCACCTTC
CASSLGGDSNYGCTF
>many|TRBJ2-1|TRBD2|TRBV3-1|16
TGTGCCAGCAGCCAAGGAGGAGCGGGGGGTGGGAATGAGCAGTTCTTC
CASSQGGAGGGNEQFF
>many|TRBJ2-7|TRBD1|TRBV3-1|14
TGTGCCAGCAGCCGGGGACAGAGTATCTACGAGCAGTACTTC
CASSRGQSIYEQYF
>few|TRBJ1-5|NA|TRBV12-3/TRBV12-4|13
TGTGCCAGCAGTTTCGGGCTTAGGGAGCCCCAGCATTTT
CASSFGLREPQHF
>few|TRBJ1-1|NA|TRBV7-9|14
TGTGCCAGCAGCGTCCGGGGGCGCCCCAGTGAAGCTTTCTTT
CASSVRGRPSEAFF
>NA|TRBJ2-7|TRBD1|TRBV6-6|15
TGTGCCAGCAGTCCACGACAGGGGGCTGGGTACGAGCAGTACTTC
CASSPRQGAGYEQYF
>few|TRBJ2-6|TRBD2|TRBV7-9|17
TGTGCCAGCAGCTTAGCGGGCGGGGGCTCTGGGGCCAACGTCCTGACTTTC
CASSLAGGGSGANVLTF
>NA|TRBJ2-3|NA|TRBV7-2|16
TGTGCCAGCAGCTTTAATACAGGGTCTGGCACAGATACGCAGTATTTT
CASSFNTGSGTDTQYF
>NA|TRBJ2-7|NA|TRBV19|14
TGTGCCAGTAGTACTTACAGGGACACCTACGAGCAGTACTTC
CASSTYRDTYEQYF
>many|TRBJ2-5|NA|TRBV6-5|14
TGTGCCAGCAGTTACACTGGTCACGGGGAGACCCAGTACTTC
CASSYTGHGETQYF
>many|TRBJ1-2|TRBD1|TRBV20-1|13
TGCAGTGCTAGAGGACAGGGTCTCTATGGCTACACCTTC
CSARGQGLYGYTF
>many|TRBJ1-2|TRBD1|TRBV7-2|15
TGTGCCAGCAGCCCCCCGCAGGGGGCTTACTATGGCTACACCTTC
CASSPPQGAYYGYTF
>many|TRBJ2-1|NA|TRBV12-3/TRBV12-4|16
TGTGCCAGCAGCCCTCGGGGGCGTATTGGGTTGTCGGAGCAGTTCTTC
CASSPRGRIGLSEQFF
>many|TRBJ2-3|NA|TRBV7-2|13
TGTGCCAGCAGTGGAGGGGACACAGATACGCAGTATTTT
CASSGGDTDTQYF
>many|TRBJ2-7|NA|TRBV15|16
TGTGCCACCAGCAGAGCCGGGAAAGCCTATTTGGGTACCCAGTACTTC
CATSRAGKAYLGTQYF
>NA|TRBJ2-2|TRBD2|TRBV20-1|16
TGCAGTGCTAGAGGAGGTAGCGGGGCCCTCACCGGGGAGCTGTTTTTT
CSARGGSGALTGELFF
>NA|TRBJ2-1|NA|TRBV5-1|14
TGCGCCAGCAGCTTGGCGGTTAGCCCAAATGAGCAGTTCTTC
CASSLAVSPNEQFF
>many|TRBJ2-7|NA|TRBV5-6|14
TGTGCCAGCAGCTTTGGAGGGAGCTTGACCGAGCAGTACTTC
CASSFGGSLTEQYF